The entry below describes one T cell receptor beta chain. Germline V gives CDR1 SGHRS, CDR2 YFSETQ. With 1 base removed from V and 4 bases from J, the gap between germline ends came to 11 bases. The CDR3 contains 14 residues. The data originate from a study of blood T cell repertoires in COVID-19. Study-level background: PBMCs, B-cell-depleted T cells, or T cells were the source of the cDNA or gDNA that made up the material.

Source study methods: Reference gene primer amplification gave nucleated cell count estimates. The protocol was immunoSEQ multiplex PCR, while the TCRdb copy is restricted to in-frame clones and leaves out a portion. D and trimming come from the DNA, and the V and J calls and clone size come from that table. The sample holds 35,000 to 45,000 clones, around 88% seen once. Sequencing was performed on peripheral blood. The sequence was obtained from a human donor in a cohort sampled during active COVID-19. The rearrangement uses TRBV5-1 and TRBJ2-5; D is perhaps TRBD2 (6 bases). The CDR3 region is CASSLMGGAETQYF. The CDR3 DNA sequence: TGCGCCAGCAGCTTGATGGGCGGGGCAGAGACCCAGTACTTC.